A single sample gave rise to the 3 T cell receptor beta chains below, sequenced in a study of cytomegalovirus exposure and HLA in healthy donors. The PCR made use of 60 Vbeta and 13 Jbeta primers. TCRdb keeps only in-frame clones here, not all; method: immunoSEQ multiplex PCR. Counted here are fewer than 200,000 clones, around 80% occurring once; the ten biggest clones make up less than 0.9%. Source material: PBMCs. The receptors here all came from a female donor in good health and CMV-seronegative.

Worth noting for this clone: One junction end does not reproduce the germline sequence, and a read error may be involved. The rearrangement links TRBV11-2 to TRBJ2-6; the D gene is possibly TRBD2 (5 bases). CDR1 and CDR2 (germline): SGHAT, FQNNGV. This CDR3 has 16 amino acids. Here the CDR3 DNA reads TGTGCCAGCAGCTTAGATTTTCAGCGGTGGGCCAACGGCCTGACTTTC. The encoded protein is CASSLDFQRWANGLTF.

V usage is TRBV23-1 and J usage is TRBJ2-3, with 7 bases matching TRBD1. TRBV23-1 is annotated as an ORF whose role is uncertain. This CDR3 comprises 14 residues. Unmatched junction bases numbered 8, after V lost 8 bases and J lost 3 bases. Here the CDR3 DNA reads TGCGCCAGCTCGATTGACAGGGATACAGATACGCAGTATTTT. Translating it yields CASSIDRDTDTQYF.

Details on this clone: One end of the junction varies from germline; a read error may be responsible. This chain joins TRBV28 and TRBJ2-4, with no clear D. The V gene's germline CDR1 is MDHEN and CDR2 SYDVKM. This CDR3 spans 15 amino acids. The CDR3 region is CASSLYVKAKNSQYF. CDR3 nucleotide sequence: TGTGCCAGCAGTTTATACGTGAAAGCCAAAAACAGTCAGTACTTC.